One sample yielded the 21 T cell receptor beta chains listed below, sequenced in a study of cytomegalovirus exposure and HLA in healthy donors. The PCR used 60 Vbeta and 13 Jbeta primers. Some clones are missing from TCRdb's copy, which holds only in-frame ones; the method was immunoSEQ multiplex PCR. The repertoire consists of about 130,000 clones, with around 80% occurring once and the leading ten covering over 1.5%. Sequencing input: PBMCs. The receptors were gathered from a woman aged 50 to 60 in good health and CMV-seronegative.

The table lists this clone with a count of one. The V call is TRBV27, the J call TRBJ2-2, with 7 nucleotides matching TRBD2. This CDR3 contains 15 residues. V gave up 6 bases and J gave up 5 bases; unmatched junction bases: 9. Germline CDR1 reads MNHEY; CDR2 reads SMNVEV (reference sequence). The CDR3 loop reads CASSTSDRITGELFF. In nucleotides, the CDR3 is TGTGCCAGCAGCACTAGCGATCGGATTACCGGGGAGCTGTTTTTT.

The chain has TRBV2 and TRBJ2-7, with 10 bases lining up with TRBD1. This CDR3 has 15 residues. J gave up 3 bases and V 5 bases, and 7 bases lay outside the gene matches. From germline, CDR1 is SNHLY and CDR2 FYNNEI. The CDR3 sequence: CASSLDRGQNYEQYF. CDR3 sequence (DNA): TGTGCCAGCAGTCTCGACAGGGGGCAGAACTACGAGCAGTACTTC.

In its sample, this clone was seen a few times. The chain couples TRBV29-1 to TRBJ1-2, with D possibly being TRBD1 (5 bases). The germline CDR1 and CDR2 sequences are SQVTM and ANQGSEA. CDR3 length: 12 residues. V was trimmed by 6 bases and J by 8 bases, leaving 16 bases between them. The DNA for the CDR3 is TGCAGCGTCGCGGCGGGGGGAGGGGGCTACACCTTC. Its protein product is CSVAAGGGGYTF.

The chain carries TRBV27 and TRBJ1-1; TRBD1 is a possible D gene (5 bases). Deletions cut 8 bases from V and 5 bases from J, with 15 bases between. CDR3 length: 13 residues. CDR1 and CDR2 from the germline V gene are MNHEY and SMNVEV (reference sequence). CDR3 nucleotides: TGTGCCAGCGTAATAGGGGAGGATACTGAAGCTTTCTTT. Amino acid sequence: CASVIGEDTEAFF.

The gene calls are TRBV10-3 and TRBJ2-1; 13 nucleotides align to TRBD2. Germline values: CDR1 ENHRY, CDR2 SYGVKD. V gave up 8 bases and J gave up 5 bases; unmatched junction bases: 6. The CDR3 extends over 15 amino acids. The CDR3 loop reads CAIGGTSGTHNEQFF. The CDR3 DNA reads TGTGCCATCGGCGGGACTAGCGGGACCCACAATGAGCAGTTCTTC.

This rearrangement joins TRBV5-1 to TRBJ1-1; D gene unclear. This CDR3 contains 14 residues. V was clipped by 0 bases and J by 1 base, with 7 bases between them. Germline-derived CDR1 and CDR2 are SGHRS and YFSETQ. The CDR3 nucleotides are TGCGCCAGCAGCTTGGTCAGCGGGAACACTGAAGCTTTCTTT. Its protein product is CASSLVSGNTEAFF.

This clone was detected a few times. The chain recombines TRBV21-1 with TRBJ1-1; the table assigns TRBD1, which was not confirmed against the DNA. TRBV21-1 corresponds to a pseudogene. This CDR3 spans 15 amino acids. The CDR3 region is CARDHNRGLNTEAFF. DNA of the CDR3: TGTGCCAGGGACCACAACAGGGGCCTGAACACTGAAGCTTTCTTT.

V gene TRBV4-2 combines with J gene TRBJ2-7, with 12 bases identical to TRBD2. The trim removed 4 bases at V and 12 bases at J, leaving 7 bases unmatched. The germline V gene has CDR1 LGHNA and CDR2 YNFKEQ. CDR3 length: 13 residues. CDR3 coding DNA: TGTGCCAGCAGCCGCGGGACTAGCGGGCCCTTGTACGTC. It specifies CASSRGTSGPLYV.

The CDR3 region is CASSLSSSGSSAQFF. The CDR3 DNA follows: TGTGCCAGCAGCTTATCGTCTAGCGGGAGTTCGGCGCAGTTCTTC. V gene TRBV7-3 combines with J gene TRBJ2-1, with TRBD2 identical over 10 bases. Germline V gene lookup returns CDR1 SGHTA and CDR2 FQGTGA. The CDR3 is made up of 15 amino acids. V shed 2 bases and J 12 bases; nucleotides not matched to a gene: 10.

The DNA for the CDR3 is TGCGCCAGCAGCCCCTCAGGACGGGAGGCAGATACGCAGTATTTT. This gives the protein CASSPSGREADTQYF. The chain couples TRBV4-3 to TRBJ2-3; 7 bases are shared with TRBD2. CDR3 length: 15 amino acids. V was pared by 4 bases and J by 4 bases, with 8 bases of the junction left unmatched. Germline lookup yields CDR1 LGHNA and CDR2 YSLEER.

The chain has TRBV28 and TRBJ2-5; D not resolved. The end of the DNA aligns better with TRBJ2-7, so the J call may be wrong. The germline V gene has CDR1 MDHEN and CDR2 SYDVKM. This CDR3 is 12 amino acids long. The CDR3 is CASSLSYYEQYF. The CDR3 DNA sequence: TGTGCCAGCAGTTTAAGCTACTACGAGCAGTACTTC.

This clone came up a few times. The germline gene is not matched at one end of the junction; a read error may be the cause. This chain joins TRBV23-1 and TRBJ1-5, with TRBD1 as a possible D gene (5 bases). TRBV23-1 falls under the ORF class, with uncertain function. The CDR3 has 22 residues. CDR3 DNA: TGCGCCAGCAGTCAGGGCACAGGTGGGGAGGTCAACCCGATGGTACGCAATCAGCCCCAGAATTTT. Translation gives CASSQGTGGEVNPMVRNQPQNF.

The CDR3 bases are TGTGCCAGCAGCTTGTATCCGGGACATATACAAGAGACCCAGTACTTC. Translated, it gives CASSLYPGHIQETQYF. V and J are TRBV11-2 and TRBJ2-5, with D possibly TRBD1 on 6 matching bases. This CDR3 contains 16 residues. The V gene's germline CDR1 is SGHAT and CDR2 FQNNGV. With 3 bases removed from V and 2 bases from J, the gap between germline ends came to 16 bases. The variable domain in full, completed from reference TRBV11-2 and TRBJ2-5, reads EAGVAQSPRYKIIEKRQSVAFWCNPISGHATLYWYQQILGQGPKLLIQFQNNGVVDDSQLPKDRFSAERLKGVDSTLKIQPAKLEDSAVYLCASSLYPGHIQETQYFGPGTRLLVL.

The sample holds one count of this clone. The CDR3 is CASTLQGGFQPQHF. In DNA form, the CDR3 reads TGTGCCAGTACCCTCCAGGGAGGTTTCCAGCCCCAGCATTTT. This rearrangement joins TRBV19 to TRBJ1-5, with D possibly matching TRBD1 (5 bases). CDR3 size: 14 residues. The germline V gene has CDR1 LNHDA and CDR2 SQIVND (reference sequence). V lost 7 bases and J lost 7, with 17 bases in between.

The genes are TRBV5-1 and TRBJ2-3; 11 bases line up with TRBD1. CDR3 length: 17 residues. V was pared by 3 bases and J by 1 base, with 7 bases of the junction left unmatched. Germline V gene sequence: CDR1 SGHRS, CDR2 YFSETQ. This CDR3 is CASSSPGQGEGTDTQYF. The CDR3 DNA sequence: TGCGCCAGCAGCTCCCCGGGACAGGGGGAGGGCACAGATACGCAGTATTTT.

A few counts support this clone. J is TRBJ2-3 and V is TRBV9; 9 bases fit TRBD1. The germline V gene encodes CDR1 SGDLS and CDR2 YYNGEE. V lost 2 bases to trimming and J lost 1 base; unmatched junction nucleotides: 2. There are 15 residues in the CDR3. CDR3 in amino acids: CASSVRQGGTDTQYF. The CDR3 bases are TGTGCCAGCAGCGTCAGACAGGGGGGCACAGATACGCAGTATTTT.

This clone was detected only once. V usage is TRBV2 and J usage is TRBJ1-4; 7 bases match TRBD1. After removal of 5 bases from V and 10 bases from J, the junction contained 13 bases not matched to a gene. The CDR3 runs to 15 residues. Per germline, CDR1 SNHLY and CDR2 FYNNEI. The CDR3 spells CASSPDYRGSGKLFF. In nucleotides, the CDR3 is TGTGCCAGCAGTCCAGACTACAGGGGTAGTGGAAAACTGTTTTTT.

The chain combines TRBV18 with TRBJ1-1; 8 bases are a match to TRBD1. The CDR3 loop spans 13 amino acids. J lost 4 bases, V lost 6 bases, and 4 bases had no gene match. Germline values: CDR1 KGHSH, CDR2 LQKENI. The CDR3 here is CASSGDRGTEAFF. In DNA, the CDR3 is TGTGCCAGCTCGGGCGACAGGGGCACTGAAGCTTTCTTT.

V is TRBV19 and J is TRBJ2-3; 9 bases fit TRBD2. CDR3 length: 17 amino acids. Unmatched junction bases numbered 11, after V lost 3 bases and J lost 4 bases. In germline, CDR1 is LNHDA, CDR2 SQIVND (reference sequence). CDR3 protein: CASSIGGLALRADTQYF. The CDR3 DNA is TGTGCCAGTAGTATCGGAGGACTAGCGCTTAGGGCAGATACGCAGTATTTT. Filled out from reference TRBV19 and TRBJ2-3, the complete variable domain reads DGGITQSPKYLFRKEGQNVTLSCEQNLNHDAMYWYRQDPGQGLRLIYYSQIVNDFQKGDIAEGYSVSREKKESFPLTVTSAQKNPTAFYLCASSIGGLALRADTQYFGPGTRLTVL.

CDR3 protein: CASSQEGTGGLEGYTF. The CDR3 DNA is TGCGCCAGCAGCCAAGAAGGAACAGGCGGATTAGAAGGCTACACCTTC. This chain joins TRBV4-1 and TRBJ1-2; weak D call: TRBD1 (5 bases). Germline values: CDR1 MGHRA, CDR2 YSYEKL. V lost 0 bases to trimming and J lost 8 bases, with 19 bases between them. The CDR3 totals 16 residues.

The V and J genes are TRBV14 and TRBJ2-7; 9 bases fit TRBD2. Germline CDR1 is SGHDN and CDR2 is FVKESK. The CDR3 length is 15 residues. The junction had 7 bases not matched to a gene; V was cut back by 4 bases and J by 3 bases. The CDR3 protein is CASSPLAGAHYEQYF. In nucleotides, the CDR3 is TGTGCCAGCAGCCCGTTAGCGGGAGCGCACTACGAGCAGTACTTC.